This T cell receptor beta chain originates from a study of T cell responses to AZD1222 COVID-19 vaccine. In the case of this clone: As yet, its antigen is unknown.

Assay used: immunoSEQ multiplex PCR; TCRdb lists only in-frame clones, some missing. The sample contains around 96,000 clones, roughly 86% of which appear only once. Unmatched junction bases numbered 4, after V lost 2 bases and J lost 6 bases. The CDR3 is 14 residues long. Germline V gene data show CDR1 as WNHNN and CDR2 as SYGVQD (reference sequence). Notes on the study in general: Clonal diversity was possibly underestimated, and the donors were mostly white British, with more females. No repertoire was sampled before or during the peak T cell response, only after it. The span of vaccine-associated CD4 TCRs extended across spike, with dominance at 160-218 and 743-854.

This TCR derives from an adult who received the AZD1222 COVID-19 vaccine. The specimen was peripheral blood, collected 28 days after the second AZD1222 dose. This chain uses TRBV10-1 with TRBJ1-1, with 9 bases matching TRBD1. The CDR3 reads CASSEGDRDSEAFF. The CDR3 region has the DNA TGCGCCAGCAGTGAGGGGGACAGGGACTCTGAAGCTTTCTTT.